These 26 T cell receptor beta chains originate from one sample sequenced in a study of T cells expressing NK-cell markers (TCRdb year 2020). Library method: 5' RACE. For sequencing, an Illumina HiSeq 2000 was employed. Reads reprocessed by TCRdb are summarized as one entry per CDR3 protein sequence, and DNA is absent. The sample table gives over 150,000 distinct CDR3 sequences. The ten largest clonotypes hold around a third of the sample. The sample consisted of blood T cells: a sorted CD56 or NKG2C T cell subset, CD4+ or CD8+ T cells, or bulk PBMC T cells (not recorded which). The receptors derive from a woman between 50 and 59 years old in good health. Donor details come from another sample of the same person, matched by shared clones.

This CDR3 is CASSVSLGNQGPTDTQYF. The rearrangement joins TRBV9 to TRBJ2-3; the D gene TCRdb calls, TRBD2, cannot be checked with no DNA. This CDR3 is 18 amino acids long. Per the germline V gene, CDR1 is SGDLS and CDR2 is YYNGEE.

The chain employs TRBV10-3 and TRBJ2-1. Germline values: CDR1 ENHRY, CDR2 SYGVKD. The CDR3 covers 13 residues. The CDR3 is CAISESQYNEQFF.

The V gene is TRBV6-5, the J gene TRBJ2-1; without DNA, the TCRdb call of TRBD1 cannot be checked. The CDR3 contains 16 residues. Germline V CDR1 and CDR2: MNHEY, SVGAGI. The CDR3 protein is CASRLEGRSLNNEQFF.

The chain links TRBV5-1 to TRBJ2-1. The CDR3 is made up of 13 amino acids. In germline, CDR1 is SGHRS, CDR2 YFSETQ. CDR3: CASSLMQYNEQFF.

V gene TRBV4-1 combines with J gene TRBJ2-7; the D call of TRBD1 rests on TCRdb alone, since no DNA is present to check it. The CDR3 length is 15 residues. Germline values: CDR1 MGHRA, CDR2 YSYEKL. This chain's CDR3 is CASSQGTGGSYEQYF.

The CDR3 reads CATRERNNEKLFF. The J gene is TRBJ1-4, the V gene TRBV10-1; TCRdb indicates TRBD1, and absent DNA this call remains unverified. Germline CDR1 is WNHNN and CDR2 is SYGVQD (reference sequence). The CDR3 extends over 13 amino acids.

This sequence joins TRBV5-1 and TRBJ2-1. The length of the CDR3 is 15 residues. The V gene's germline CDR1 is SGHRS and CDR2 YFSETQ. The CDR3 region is CASSLEVRSYNEQFF.

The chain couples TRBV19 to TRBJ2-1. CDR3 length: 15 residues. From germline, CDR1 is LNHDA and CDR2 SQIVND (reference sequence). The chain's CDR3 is CASTLAASSYNEQFF.

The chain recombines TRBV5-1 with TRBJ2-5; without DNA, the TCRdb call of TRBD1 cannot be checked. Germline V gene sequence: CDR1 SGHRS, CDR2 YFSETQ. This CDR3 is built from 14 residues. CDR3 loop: CASSTWTGQETQYF.

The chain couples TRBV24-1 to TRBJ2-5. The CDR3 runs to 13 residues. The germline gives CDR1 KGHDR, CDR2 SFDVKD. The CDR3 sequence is CATSDFVEETQYF.

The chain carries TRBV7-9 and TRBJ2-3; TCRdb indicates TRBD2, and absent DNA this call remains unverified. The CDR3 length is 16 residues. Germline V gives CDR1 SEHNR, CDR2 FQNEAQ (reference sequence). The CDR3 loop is CASRPSSGSRTDTQYF.

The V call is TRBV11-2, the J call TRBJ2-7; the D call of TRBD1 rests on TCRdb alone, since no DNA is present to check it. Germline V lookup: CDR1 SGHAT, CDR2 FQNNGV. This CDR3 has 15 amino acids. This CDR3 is CASSLDLGTGVEQYF.

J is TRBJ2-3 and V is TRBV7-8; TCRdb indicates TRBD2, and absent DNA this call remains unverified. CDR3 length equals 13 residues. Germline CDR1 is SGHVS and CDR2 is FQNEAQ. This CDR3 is CASSPAGLDTQYF.

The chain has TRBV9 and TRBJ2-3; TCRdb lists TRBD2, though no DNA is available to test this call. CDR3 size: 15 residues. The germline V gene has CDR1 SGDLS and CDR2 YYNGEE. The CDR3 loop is CASGPGTSGTDTQYF. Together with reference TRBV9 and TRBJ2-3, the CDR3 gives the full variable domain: DSGVTQTPKHLITATGQRVTLRCSPRSGDLSVYWYQQSLDQGLQFLIQYYNGEERAKGNILERFSAQQFPDLHSELNLSSLELGDSALYFCASGPGTSGTDTQYFGPGTRLTVL.

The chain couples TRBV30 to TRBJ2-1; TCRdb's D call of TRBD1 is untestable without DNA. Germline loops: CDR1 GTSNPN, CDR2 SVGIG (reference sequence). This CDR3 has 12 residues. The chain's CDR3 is CAWRQGIYEQFF.

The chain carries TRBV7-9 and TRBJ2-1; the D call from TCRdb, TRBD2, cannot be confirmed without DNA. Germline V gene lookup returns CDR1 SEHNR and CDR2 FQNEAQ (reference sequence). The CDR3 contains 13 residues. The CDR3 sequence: CASSTGTRNEQFF.

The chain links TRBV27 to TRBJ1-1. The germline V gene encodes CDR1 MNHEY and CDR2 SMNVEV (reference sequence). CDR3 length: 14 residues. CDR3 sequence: CASASRSMNTEAFF.

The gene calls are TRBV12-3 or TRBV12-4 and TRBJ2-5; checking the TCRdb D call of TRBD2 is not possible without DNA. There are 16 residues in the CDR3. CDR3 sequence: CASSFVGLADQETQYF.

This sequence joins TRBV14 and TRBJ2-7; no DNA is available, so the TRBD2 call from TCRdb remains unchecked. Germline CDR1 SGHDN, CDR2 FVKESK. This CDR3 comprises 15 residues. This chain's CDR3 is CASSQDVYEGGEQYF.

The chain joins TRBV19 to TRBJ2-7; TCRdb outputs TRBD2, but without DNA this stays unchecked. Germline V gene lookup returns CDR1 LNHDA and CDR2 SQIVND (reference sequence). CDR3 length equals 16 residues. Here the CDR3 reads CASSVYPGLAEHEQYF.

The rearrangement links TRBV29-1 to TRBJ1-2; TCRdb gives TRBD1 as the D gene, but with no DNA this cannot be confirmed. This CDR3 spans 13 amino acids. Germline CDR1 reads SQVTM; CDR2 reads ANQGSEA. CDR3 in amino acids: CSVWPGGNYGYTF.

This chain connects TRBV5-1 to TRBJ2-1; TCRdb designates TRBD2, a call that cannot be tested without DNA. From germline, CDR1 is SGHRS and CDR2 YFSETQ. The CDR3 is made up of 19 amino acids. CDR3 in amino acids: CASSLEWGASGSLGNEQFF.

The CDR3 is CASSSSREPPLHF. This rearrangement joins TRBV12-3 or TRBV12-4 to TRBJ1-6; TCRdb proposes TRBD1, but this gene call is untestable without DNA. This CDR3 comprises 13 residues.

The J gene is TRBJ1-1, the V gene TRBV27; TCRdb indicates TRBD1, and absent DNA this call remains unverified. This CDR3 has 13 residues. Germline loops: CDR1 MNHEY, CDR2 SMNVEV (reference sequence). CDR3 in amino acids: CASSPGVDDWAFF.

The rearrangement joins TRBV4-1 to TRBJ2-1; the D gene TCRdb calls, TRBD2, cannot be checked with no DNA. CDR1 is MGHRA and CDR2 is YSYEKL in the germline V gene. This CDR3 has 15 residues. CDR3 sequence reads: CASSPMGGIPNEQFF.

This chain's CDR3 is CSARGTGILTEAFF. This sequence joins TRBV20-1 and TRBJ1-1; TCRdb lists TRBD1, though no DNA is available to test this call. This CDR3 has 14 residues. Germline CDR1 is DFQATT and CDR2 is SNEGSKA (reference sequence).